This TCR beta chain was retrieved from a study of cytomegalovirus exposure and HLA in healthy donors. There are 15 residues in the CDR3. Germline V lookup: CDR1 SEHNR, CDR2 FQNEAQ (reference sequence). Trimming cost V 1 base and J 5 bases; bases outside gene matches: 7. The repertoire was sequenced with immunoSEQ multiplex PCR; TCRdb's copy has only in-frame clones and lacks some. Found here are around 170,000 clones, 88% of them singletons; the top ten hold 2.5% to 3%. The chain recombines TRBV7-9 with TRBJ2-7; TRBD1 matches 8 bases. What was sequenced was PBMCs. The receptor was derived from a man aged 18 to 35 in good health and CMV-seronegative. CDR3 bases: TGTGCCAGCAGCTTAGAGGACAGGGTAGGAGACGAGCAGTACTTC. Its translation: CASSLEDRVGDEQYF.